This T cell receptor beta chain was identified in a study of blood T cell repertoires in COVID-19. This CDR3 comprises 15 residues. In germline, CDR1 is LGHDT, CDR2 YNNKEL (reference sequence). Trimming removed 3 bases at V and 7 bases at J, with 16 bases between. Profiled with immunoSEQ multiplex PCR; TCRdb holds only in-frame clones, not every one. The sample consists of some 320,000 clones, roughly nine tenths of them appearing once. This receptor was taken from a woman in her forties or fifties who had been exposed to COVID-19. Sample: PBMCs or T cells enriched from blood (not recorded which). The J gene is TRBJ2-1, the V gene TRBV3-1 (or the pseudogene TRBV3-2); D is perhaps TRBD2 (7 bases). The CDR3: CASSHLGGLWNEQFF. As DNA, the CDR3 is TGTGCCAGCAGCCATTTGGGGGGGCTGTGGAATGAGCAGTTCTTC.